This T cell receptor (beta chain) was sequenced during a study of cytomegalovirus exposure and HLA in healthy donors. Study-level results: A later analysis revealed that TCR association rates differed between HLA loci, peaking at DRB1 and bottoming out at HLA-C. Cytomegalovirus-associated TCR beta chains were listed, numbering under 200.

60 Vbeta and 13 Jbeta primers were used in PCR. The assay was immunoSEQ multiplex PCR, and TCRdb's table has in-frame clones only and misses some. The profile shows about 200,000 clones, 60% to 85% of them singletons. This clone showed up just a few times. What it recognizes is unknown. The origin of this receptor is a man aged 35 to 55 in good health and CMV-seronegative. The sample comprised PBMCs.

In nucleotides, the CDR3 is TGTGCCAGTAGTATAGGCGGAGGTGATTATGAAAAACTGTTTTTT. It translates to CASSIGGGDYEKLFF. The rearrangement links TRBV19 to TRBJ1-4; the D is unclear. V gave up 1 base and J gave up 6 bases, with 12 bases separating them. The CDR3 loop spans 15 amino acids. In germline, CDR1 is LNHDA, CDR2 SQIVND (reference sequence).